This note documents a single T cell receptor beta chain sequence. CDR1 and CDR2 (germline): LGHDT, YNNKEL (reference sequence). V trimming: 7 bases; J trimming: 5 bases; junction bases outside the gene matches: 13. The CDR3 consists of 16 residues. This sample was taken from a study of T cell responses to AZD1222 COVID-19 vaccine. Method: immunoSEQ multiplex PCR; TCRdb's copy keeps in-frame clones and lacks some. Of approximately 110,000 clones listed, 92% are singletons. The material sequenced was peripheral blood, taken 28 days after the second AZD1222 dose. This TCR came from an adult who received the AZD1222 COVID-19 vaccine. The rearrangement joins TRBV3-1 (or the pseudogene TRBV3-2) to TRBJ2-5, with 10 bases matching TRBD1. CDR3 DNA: TGTGCCAGCATCAACTCGGGACAGGGGATTTGGGAGACCCAGTACTTC. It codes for CASINSGQGIWETQYF.